This TCR beta chain was recorded in a study of blood T cell repertoires in COVID-19. On the study more broadly: Collection of acute and convalescent COVID-19 samples took place in the United States, Italy and Spain. PBMCs, B-cell-depleted T cells, or T cells were the source of the cDNA or gDNA that made up the material.

In the study's own analysis: Estimates of nucleated cell counts were drawn from the amplification of reference gene primers. Libraries were prepared by immunoSEQ multiplex PCR; TCRdb keeps only in-frame clonotypes and omits some of them. From that table come the V and J calls and clone size; the DNA was used to work out D and trimming. The table shows about 210,000 clones, with around 80% occurring only once. The length of the CDR3 is 13 residues. Germline V gene lookup returns CDR1 SQVTM and CDR2 ANQGSEA. Trimming stripped 5 bases from V and 2 bases from J, with 13 bases between. This TCR was recovered from a middle-aged woman with acute or convalescent COVID-19. Sequenced material: peripheral blood. The chain uses TRBV29-1 and TRBJ2-7, with D possibly TRBD1 on 6 matching bases. The CDR3 sequence: CSVLTGTTYEQYF. Here the CDR3 DNA reads TGCAGCGTTCTGACAGGAACAACCTACGAGCAGTACTTC.